This T cell receptor (beta chain) was sequenced in a study of tumor-infiltrating lymphocytes in primary liver carcinoma. Study-level information: Tumors were stage T1-T3 N0M0, about 4 to 11 cm across. The study obtained roughly 3.5 to 7.13 million productive TCRbeta reads per sample, similar across tissue types.

Whole-study results and caveats: Researchers found tumor-adjacent and tumor-blood pairs overlapped less than tumor region pairs.

The investigators made TCR beta cDNA from about 510 ng total RNA, using a constant-region primer. ARM-PCR was slightly modified, and three nested multiplex PCR rounds with it gave rise to the TCR beta libraries. TCRdb fed the multiplex PCR reads into MiXCR, producing one record per CDR3 protein. The sample shows 190,000 or so distinct CDR3 sequences, about two thirds of them seen only once. With respect to this clonotype: Its antigen is currently unknown. A read error is likely, as this CDR3 ends without the conserved phenylalanine or tryptophan.

Researchers drew blood RNA from unsorted whole blood and extracted germline DNA as well. The clonotype originates from a woman aged 55-70 years with primary liver carcinoma and hepatitis B virus infection. What was sequenced was peripheral blood.

The CDR3 DNA sequence: TGTGCCAGCAGCTTAGATTCGCAGGGGGATGGCGAACAGTACTCC. This sequence encodes CASSLDSQGDGEQYS. This chain connects TRBV11-2 to TRBJ2-7, with 7 bases fitting TRBD1. Trimming removed 0 bases from V and 10 bases from J; junction bases left unmatched: 12. CDR3 length: 15 residues. Germline CDR1 and CDR2: SGHAT and FQNNGV.